This paragraph reports one TCR beta chain. This specimen belongs to a study of graft-versus-host responses after intestinal transplantation. Sequencing used immunoSEQ multiplex PCR; TCRdb keeps in-frame clones, though not all of them. The data show 35,000 to 50,000 clones, about 95% seen once. The germline gives CDR1 GTSNPN, CDR2 SVGIG (reference sequence). This CDR3 has 15 residues. The clonotype comes from a human patient who received an intestinal transplant, so some T cells may come from the graft donor. The sample consisted of PBMCs, taken more than 310 days after intestinal transplant. This chain connects TRBV30 to TRBJ2-5; 9 bases agree with TRBD2. The better agreement between TRBJ2-7 and the DNA end casts doubt on the J call. CDR3 sequence: CAWSYDSGSEYEQYF. DNA of the CDR3: TGTGCCTGGAGTTATGATAGCGGGAGTGAATACGAGCAGTACTTC.